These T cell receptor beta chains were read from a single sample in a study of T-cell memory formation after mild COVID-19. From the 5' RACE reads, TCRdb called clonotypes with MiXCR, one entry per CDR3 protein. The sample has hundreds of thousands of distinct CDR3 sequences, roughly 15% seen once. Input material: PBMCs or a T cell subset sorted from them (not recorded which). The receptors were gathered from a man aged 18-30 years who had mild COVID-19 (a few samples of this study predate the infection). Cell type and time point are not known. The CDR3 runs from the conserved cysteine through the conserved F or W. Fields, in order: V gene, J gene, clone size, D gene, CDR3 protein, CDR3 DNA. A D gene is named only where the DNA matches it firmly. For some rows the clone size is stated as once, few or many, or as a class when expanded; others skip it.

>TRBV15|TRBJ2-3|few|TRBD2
CATSGGKRGTTDTQYF
TGTGCCACCAGCGGGGGGAAGCGGGGAACCACAGATACGCAGTATTTT
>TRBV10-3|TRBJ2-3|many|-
CAITPGASTDTQYF
TGTGCCATCACCCCAGGGGCTAGCACAGATACGCAGTATTTT
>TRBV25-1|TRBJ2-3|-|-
CAPDRVRPDTQYF
TGTGCCCCCGACCGTGTCAGGCCAGATACGCAGTATTTT
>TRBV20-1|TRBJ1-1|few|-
CSGATGSKATEAFF
TGCAGTGGCGCAACAGGGTCTAAGGCCACTGAAGCTTTCTTT
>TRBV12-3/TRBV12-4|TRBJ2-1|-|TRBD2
CASTSWEGKSQFF
TGTGCCAGCACCTCCTGGGAGGGGAAGTCCCAGTTCTTC
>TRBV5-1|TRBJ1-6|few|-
CASNRDGSDSPLHF
TGCGCCAGCAACAGGGATGGGTCAGATTCACCCCTCCACTTT
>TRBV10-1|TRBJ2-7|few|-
CASSEAGKPYEQYF
TGCGCCAGCAGTGAGGCGGGGAAACCCTACGAGCAGTACTTC
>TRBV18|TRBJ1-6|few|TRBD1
CASSPRQGPGINSPLHF
TGTGCCAGCTCACCAAGACAGGGCCCGGGGATTAATTCACCCCTCCACTTT
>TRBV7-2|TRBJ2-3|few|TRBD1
CASSVRQGTQYF
TGTGCCAGCAGCGTACGACAGGGTACGCAGTATTTT
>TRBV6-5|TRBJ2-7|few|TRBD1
CASSYSTGGGYGYEQYF
TGTGCCAGCAGTTACTCGACAGGGGGCGGTTATGGCTACGAGCAGTACTTC
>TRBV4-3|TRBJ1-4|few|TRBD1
CASSHDTGTGGDPWGEKLFF
TGCGCCAGCAGCCATGACACCGGGACAGGGGGCGACCCTTGGGGTGAAAAACTGTTTTTT
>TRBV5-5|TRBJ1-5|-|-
CASSLGGPDSNQPQHF
TGTGCCAGCAGCTTGGGGGGACCCGATAGCAATCAGCCCCAGCATTTT
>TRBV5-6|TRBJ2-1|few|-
CASSLVTGYYNEQFF
TGTGCCAGCAGCTTGGTTACAGGGTACTACAATGAGCAGTTCTTC
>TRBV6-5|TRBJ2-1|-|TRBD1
CASSRDSLGFSSYNEQFF
TGTGCCAGCAGTCGGGACAGCCTAGGTTTCAGCTCCTACAATGAGCAGTTCTTC
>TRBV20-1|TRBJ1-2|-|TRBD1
CSPKQGRDGYTF
TGCAGCCCTAAACAGGGGAGGGATGGCTACACCTTC
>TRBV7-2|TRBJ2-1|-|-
CASSGRVRILSYNEQFF
TGTGCCAGCAGCGGTCGGGTCAGGATCCTCTCCTACAATGAGCAGTTCTTC
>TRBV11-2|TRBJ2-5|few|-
CASSLVVDRAQYF
TGTGCCAGCAGCTTAGTTGTAGATCGAGCCCAGTACTTC
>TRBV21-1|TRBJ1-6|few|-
CASSKVGESPYNSPLHF
TGTGCCAGCAGCAAAGTGGGCGAGTCGCCCTATAATTCACCCCTCCACTTT
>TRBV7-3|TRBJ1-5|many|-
CASSEGSNQPQHF
TGTGCCAGCAGCGAGGGGTCCAATCAGCCCCAGCATTTT
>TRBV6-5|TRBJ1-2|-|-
CASSYGERTTF
TGTGCCAGCAGTTACGGCGAGAGAACCACCTTC
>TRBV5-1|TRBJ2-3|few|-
CASSLGTETDTQYF
TGCGCCAGCAGCTTGGGGACTGAAACAGATACGCAGTATTTT
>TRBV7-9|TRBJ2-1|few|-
CASSSEDF
TGTGCCAGCAGCTCGGAGGACTTC
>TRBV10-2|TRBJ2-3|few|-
CASSDRLGGDTQYF
TGCGCCAGCAGTGATAGATTGGGTGGGGATACGCAGTATTTT
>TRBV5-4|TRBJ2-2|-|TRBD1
CASSLDLGQGRKLFF
TGTGCCAGCAGCTTGGATTTGGGACAGGGGAGGAAGCTGTTTTTT
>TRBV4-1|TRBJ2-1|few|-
CASSQERTNEQFF
TGCGCCAGCAGCCAAGAAAGAACGAATGAGCAGTTCTTC
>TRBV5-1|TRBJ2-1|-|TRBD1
CASSLGVTGGNEQFF
TGCGCCAGCAGCTTGGGCGTGACAGGGGGGAATGAGCAGTTCTTC
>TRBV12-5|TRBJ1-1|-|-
CASGPDRNTEAFF
TGTGCTAGTGGCCCGGACAGGAACACTGAAGCTTTCTTT
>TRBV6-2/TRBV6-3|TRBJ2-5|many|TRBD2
CASSPRTSGVQETQYF
TGTGCCAGCAGTCCCCGGACTAGCGGGGTCCAGGAGACCCAGTACTTC
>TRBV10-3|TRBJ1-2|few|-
CAISESWGRGYTF
TGTGCCATCAGTGAGTCGTGGGGGCGCGGCTACACCTTC